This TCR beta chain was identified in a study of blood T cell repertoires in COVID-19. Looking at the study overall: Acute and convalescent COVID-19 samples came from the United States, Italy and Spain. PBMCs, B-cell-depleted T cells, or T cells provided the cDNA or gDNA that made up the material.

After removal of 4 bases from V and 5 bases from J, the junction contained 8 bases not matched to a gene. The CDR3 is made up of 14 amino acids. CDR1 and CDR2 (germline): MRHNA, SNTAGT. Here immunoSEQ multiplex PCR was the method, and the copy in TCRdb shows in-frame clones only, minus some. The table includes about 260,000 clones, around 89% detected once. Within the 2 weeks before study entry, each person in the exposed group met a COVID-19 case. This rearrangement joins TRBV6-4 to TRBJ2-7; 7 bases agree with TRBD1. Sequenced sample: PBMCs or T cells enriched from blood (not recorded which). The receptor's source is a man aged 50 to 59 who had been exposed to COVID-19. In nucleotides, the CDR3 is TGTGCCAGCAGTGTCCGACAGGGTCAACACGAGCAGTACTTC. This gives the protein CASSVRQGQHEQYF.